This T cell receptor (beta chain) is from a study of T-cell reconstitution after alpha-beta-depleted transplantation in children (dated by TCRdb to the mid-2010s). The study in broad terms: The study quantitatively tracked T-cell immune reconstitution after TCRalphabeta/CD19-depleted allogeneic hematopoietic cell transplantation in children using TCR repertoire profiling. What the authors observed across the whole study: Apparently early alphabetaT-cell count recovery about two months after transplant reportedly relied on only several hundred rapidly expanded clones derived from non-depleted graft cells. The frequencies of hyperexpanded clones fell over the following months, and after one year, T-cell counts and TCRbeta diversity were mostly attributed to newly produced T cells. The high TCRbeta diversity at day 60 in some patients was ascribed to recipient T cells and intrathymic progenitors that had survived conditioning.

Library preparation employed PCR. For sequencing, an Illumina HiSeq 2500 was employed. To normalize quantification of the TCRbeta repertoire, the TCR libraries were built with molecular barcoding that relied on unique molecular identifiers. The public sequencing data were trimmed at Q25 with fastp and processed into clonotypes with MiXCR by TCRdb, which kept only in-frame beta chains. One record per CDR3 amino acid sequence lists the most common genes and DNA. Counted in this sample were fewer than 700,000 distinct CDR3 sequences; 10% to 15% of them appeared once. Of the sample, about 2.2% is held by the ten largest clones. Interpreted using the paper, the treatment or condition label stands for: allogeneic hematopoietic cell transplantation with graft depleted of TCRalphabeta T cells and CD19 B cells. The transplant recipients were children given TCRalphabeta/CD19-depleted allogeneic hematopoietic cell grafts.

Comment on this clonotype: The specificity of this receptor is unknown. One base away there is no much larger clone; base qualities are not given.

Measured from the cysteine to the phenylalanine, the CDR3 is 15 residues long. This entry keeps only the CDR3 DNA: 45 bases, framed from base 1. This TCR came from a male patient aged 10 to 17 who had a stem cell transplant for acute myeloid leukemia, so the T cells may come from the graft donor. The chain joins TRBV21-1 to TRBJ1-2; the table's D call of TRBD1 was not tested on the DNA. TRBV21-1 is recorded as a pseudogene. Sequenced material: PBMCs, mostly from graft donor cells, taken 360 days after TCRalphabeta/CD19-depleted stem cell transplant. The CDR3 protein: CASSRDDRPTYGYTF. The DNA reads TGTGCCAGCAGCAGAGACGACAGGCCCACCTATGGCTACACCTTC.